Each of the 9 T cell receptor beta chains below was sequenced from the same sample in a study of vaccination and CD4 T cells after COVID-19. Treatment: approximately 9-day PBMC culture with coronavirus spike peptide pools or control peptides (ViraFEST assay). At the Johns Hopkins FTIC core, DNA taken from cultured CD4+ T cells was sequenced by way of the Oncomine TCR Beta short-read assay. TCRdb independently ran MiXCR on the PCR reads; one entry per CDR3 protein. Of about 15,000 distinct CDR3 sequences in the sample, about three quarters were seen once. Their antigens are not known. The sample consisted of CD4+ T cells from blood, cultured in vitro. The receptors derive from a human donor who had recovered from COVID-19.

The rearrangement joins TRBV28 to TRBJ2-1; D uncertain. Germline-derived CDR1 and CDR2 are MDHEN and SYDVKM. V lost 5 bases to trimming and J lost 11 bases, with 19 bases between them. The CDR3 loop spans 14 amino acids. The DNA for the CDR3 is TGTGCCAGCAGTGCGACTCGCGGTGGTAGGCAGCAGTTCTTC. Amino acid sequence: CASSATRGGRQQFF.

The chain has TRBV11-3 and TRBJ2-2; possible D gene TRBD2, 5 bases. V lost 5 bases, J lost 4 bases, and 17 bases lay in between. The CDR3 sequence is 16 residues long. Germline values: CDR1 SGHNT, CDR2 YENEEA. The CDR3 DNA follows: TGTGCCAGCAGCAATAGAGGCGGGTTGGCCACCGGGGAGCTGTTTTTT. Its protein product is CASSNRGGLATGELFF.

The V call is TRBV19, the J call TRBJ1-2, with 11 bases matching TRBD1. The germline gives CDR1 LNHDA, CDR2 SQIVND (reference sequence). This CDR3 is built from 16 residues. V was pared by 4 bases and J by 7 bases, with 11 bases of the junction left unmatched. The CDR3 DNA follows: TGTGCCAGTAGTAGAGACCGGGACAGGGGGACCAGTGGCTACACCTTC. The encoded protein is CASSRDRDRGTSGYTF.

The chain links TRBV20-1 to TRBJ2-5; the match to TRBD2 covers 9 bases. This CDR3 has 15 residues. V shed 5 bases and J 5 bases; nucleotides not matched to a gene: 12. Germline loops: CDR1 DFQATT, CDR2 SNEGSKA (reference sequence). The chain's CDR3 is CSAPNRAGGPETQYF. CDR3 sequence (DNA): TGCAGTGCTCCTAACCGGGCGGGAGGGCCGGAGACCCAGTACTTC.

This rearrangement joins TRBV21-1 to TRBJ2-6; TRBD2, the table's D call, was not compared with the DNA. TRBV21-1 is designated a pseudogene. The CDR3 covers 19 residues. CDR3 in amino acids: CASTVPGLAGGSGANVLTF. CDR3 DNA: TGTGCCAGCACCGTCCCGGGACTAGCGGGAGGGTCTGGGGCCAACGTCCTGACTTTC.

CDR3 region: CASSWGQDANYGYTF. CDR3 coding DNA: TGTGCCAGCAGTTGGGGACAGGACGCTAACTATGGCTACACCTTC. The genes are TRBV6-5 and TRBJ1-2, with 8 bases fitting TRBD1. Unmatched junction bases numbered 4, after V lost 4 bases and J lost 0 bases. This CDR3 region has 15 residues. CDR1 and CDR2 from the germline V gene are MNHEY and SVGAGI.

The sample holds one count of this clonotype. The CDR3 sequence is CSARGDSGRADTQYF. CDR3 DNA sequence: TGCAGTGCTAGAGGGGATAGCGGGAGGGCAGATACGCAGTATTTT. V gene TRBV20-1 combines with J gene TRBJ2-3, with TRBD2 matching over 11 bases. Germline V CDR1 and CDR2: DFQATT, SNEGSKA (reference sequence). Trimming took 1 base from V and 4 from J; bases not matched to a gene: 4. The CDR3 is made up of 15 amino acids.

This chain links TRBV19 with TRBJ2-3; D perhaps matches TRBD2 (5 bases). This CDR3 has 13 amino acids. Germline V CDR1 and CDR2: LNHDA, SQIVND (reference sequence). Trimming cost V 3 bases and J 5 bases, with 9 bases left between them. The CDR3 DNA reads as TGTGCCAGTAGTATGGGTCGGGGAGATACGCAGTATTTT. As protein: CASSMGRGDTQYF.

The gene calls are TRBV6-1 and TRBJ2-5; 7 bases agree with TRBD1. From germline, CDR1 is MNHNS and CDR2 SASEGT. With 6 bases clipped from V and 5 bases from J, the junction kept 12 bases outside the gene matches. The CDR3 extends over 15 amino acids. The CDR3 loop is CASRELDRARETQYF. CDR3 nucleotides: TGTGCCAGCAGGGAACTAGACAGGGCACGGGAGACCCAGTACTTC.